This TCR beta chain was identified during a study of T-cell memory formation after mild COVID-19. Study as a whole: Largely donor-specific sequence clusters came from a couple of donors. Regarding the study as a whole: Day 37-peaking second-wave clones had unconfirmed SARS-CoV-2 specificity. The study detected some responding clones in pre-infection memory, suggesting cross-reactive memory joined.

In this sample, this clonotype turned up a few times. The antigen is unknown. The CDR3 is made up of 16 amino acids. V trimming: 1 base; J trimming: 3 bases; junction bases outside the gene matches: 4. Germline CDR1 is LGHNA and CDR2 is YNFKEQ. From 5'RACE with constant-segment primers came TCR alpha and TCR beta cDNA libraries that carried sample barcodes and UMIs. From the 5' RACE reads, TCRdb called clonotypes with MiXCR, one entry per CDR3 protein. The sample consists of hundreds of thousands of distinct CDR3 sequences, 20% of them appearing once. The chain carries TRBV4-2 and TRBJ2-5; 11 positions match TRBD2. The sequence was obtained from a young man who had mild COVID-19 (a few samples of this study predate the infection). Cell type and time point are not known. Sequencing was done on a sample of PBMCs or a T cell subset sorted from them (not recorded which). Written as DNA, the CDR3 is TGTGCCAGCAGCCAAGGAAATAGCGGGGGGGAAGAGACCCAGTACTTC. This encodes CASSQGNSGGEETQYF.